This is a list of T cell receptor beta chains from one sample in a study of T cell responses to AZD1222 COVID-19 vaccine. Clones were read by immunoSEQ multiplex PCR, and TCRdb kept only the in-frame ones, dropping some. The profile shows about 86,000 clones, approximately 89% of them singletons. This specimen was peripheral blood, taken on day 0 of AZD1222 vaccination. Receptors were obtained from an adult in good health. CDR3s include the opening cysteine and the closing phenylalanine or tryptophan. Each record gives: clone size, D gene, V gene, J gene, CDR3 protein, CDR3 DNA. The D gene is left open where the match is weak. The listing skips clone size in some rows; elsewhere it reads once, few, many or a size class.

>-|TRBD1|TRBV24-1|TRBJ2-3
CATSGGGRTDTQYF
TGTGCCACCAGTGGAGGGGGCCGCACAGATACGCAGTATTTT
>-|-|TRBV3-1/TRBV3-2|TRBJ1-5
CASSQDLNQPQHF
TGTGCCAGCAGCCAAGATCTCAATCAGCCCCAGCATTTT
>-|-|TRBV18|TRBJ2-3
CASSPPSTGTDTQYF
TGTGCCAGCTCACCACCGTCTACCGGCACAGATACGCAGTATTTT
>-|TRBD1|TRBV7-9|TRBJ1-1
CASSPNTGANTEAFF
TGTGCCAGCAGCCCGAACACAGGGGCCAACACTGAAGCTTTCTTT
>-|-|TRBV6-2/TRBV6-3|TRBJ1-2
CASSPGTANYGYTF
TGTGCCAGCAGCCCCGGGACGGCTAACTATGGCTACACCTTC
>few|-|TRBV7-9|TRBJ2-5
CASMGQGDRETQYF
TGTGCCAGCATGGGGCAAGGGGATCGAGAGACCCAGTACTTC
>-|-|TRBV3-1/TRBV3-2|TRBJ2-7
CASSQGPGSYEQYF
TGTGCCAGCAGCCAAGGTCCAGGCTCCTACGAGCAGTACTTC
>-|TRBD1|TRBV4-3|TRBJ2-2
CASSQEPPGTGSGELFF
TGCGCCAGCAGCCAAGAGCCCCCCGGGACAGGGTCCGGGGAGCTGTTTTTT
>-|-|TRBV19|TRBJ1-1
CAGGEVGGTEAFF
TGTGCCGGGGGCGAGGTGGGAGGCACTGAAGCTTTCTTT
>-|-|TRBV6-5|TRBJ1-2
CASSYQGGYTF
TGTGCCAGCAGTTACCAGGGTGGCTACACCTTC
>-|-|TRBV5-1|TRBJ1-2
CASSLGPGNGYTF
TGCGCCAGCAGCTTGGGGCCAGGGAATGGCTACACCTTC
>once|-|TRBV2|TRBJ2-2
CASRPQGVSGELFF
TGTGCCAGCAGGCCCCAGGGTGTGTCCGGGGAGCTGTTTTTT
>-|-|TRBV10-3|TRBJ2-7
CAISEKLAVATYEQYF
TGTGCCATCAGTGAGAAATTGGCGGTTGCCACCTACGAGCAGTACTTC
>-|-|TRBV19|TRBJ1-1
CASSLFLNTEAFF
TGTGCCAGTAGCCTTTTTCTCAACACTGAAGCTTTCTTT
>once|TRBD1|TRBV29-1|TRBJ2-4
CSVTPGGAVGDIQYF
TGCAGCGTTACTCCAGGGGGCGCGGTCGGAGACATTCAGTACTTC
>-|TRBD1|TRBV5-4|TRBJ1-2
CASSLAGGRGREGYGYTF
TGTGCCAGCAGCTTGGCCGGCGGGAGGGGGCGCGAGGGCTATGGCTACACCTTC
>-|-|TRBV5-6|TRBJ2-7
CASSRTVSSYEQYF
TGTGCCAGCAGCAGGACCGTTAGCTCCTACGAGCAGTACTTC
>-|-|TRBV7-9|TRBJ1-2
CAGGGASYGYTF
TGTGCCGGAGGGGGGGCGTCCTATGGCTACACCTTC
>-|TRBD1|TRBV18|TRBJ2-2
CASSGQSNTGELFF
TGTGCCAGCTCGGGACAGTCGAACACCGGGGAGCTGTTTTTT
>-|-|TRBV21-1|TRBJ1-6
CATKGQQASPLHF
TGTGCCACTAAGGGACAGCAAGCTTCACCCCTCCACTTT
>-|TRBD2|TRBV9|TRBJ2-5
CASSVGSGGGRETQYF
TGTGCCAGCAGCGTAGGGAGTGGCGGGGGGCGTGAGACCCAGTACTTC
>few|-|TRBV15|TRBJ1-5
CATSGQGNQPQHF
TGTGCCACCAGCGGACAAGGCAATCAGCCCCAGCATTTT
>once|-|TRBV2|TRBJ1-5
CASSGTLSNQPQHF
TGTGCCAGCAGTGGGACTCTATCCAATCAGCCCCAGCATTTT
>-|-|TRBV9|TRBJ2-5
CASSVGVREGETQYF
TGTGCCAGCAGCGTAGGGGTCAGGGAAGGGGAGACCCAGTACTTC
>-|-|TRBV6-5|TRBJ2-7
CATNRDSGSYEQYF
TGTGCCACAAACAGGGACTCTGGATCCTACGAGCAGTACTTC
>-|-|TRBV14|TRBJ2-1
CASSQLQVYNEQFF
TGTGCCAGCAGCCAACTCCAGGTCTACAATGAGCAGTTCTTC
>-|TRBD1|TRBV9|TRBJ2-1
CASSVGTGSYNEQFF
TGTGCCAGCAGCGTAGGGACAGGGTCGTACAATGAGCAGTTCTTC
>-|TRBD1|TRBV7-9|TRBJ1-5
CASSLGPQGDNQPQHF
TGTGCCAGCAGCTTAGGACCACAGGGGGACAATCAGCCCCAGCATTTT
>once|-|TRBV11-3|TRBJ2-1
CASSSGPDNEQFF
TGTGCCAGCAGCTCCGGACCGGACAATGAGCAGTTCTTC
>-|-|TRBV7-9|TRBJ1-1
CASSLKGRNTEAFF
TGTGCCAGCAGCTTAAAGGGCAGAAACACTGAAGCTTTCTTT
>-|TRBD1|TRBV3-1/TRBV3-2|TRBJ1-2
CASRPQGWGGYTF
TGTGCCAGCAGGCCACAGGGGTGGGGAGGCTACACCTTC
>-|-|TRBV6-6|TRBJ1-2
CASSFSEDYGYTF
TGTGCCAGCAGTTTCTCCGAAGACTATGGCTACACCTTC
>once|TRBD1|TRBV19|TRBJ1-1
CASSSDRGRQAFF
TGTGCCAGTAGTAGCGACAGGGGCCGGCAAGCTTTCTTT
>-|-|TRBV12-3/TRBV12-4|TRBJ1-5
CASSQGFDQPQHF
TGTGCCAGCAGTCAGGGTTTTGATCAGCCCCAGCATTTT
>-|-|TRBV12-3/TRBV12-4|TRBJ1-3
CASRRTGNTIYF
TGTGCCAGCAGAAGGACAGGAAACACCATATATTTT
>-|-|TRBV25-1|TRBJ1-1
CASSGDTNTEAFF
TGTGCCAGCAGTGGGGACACGAACACTGAAGCTTTCTTT
>-|-|TRBV7-8|TRBJ2-1
CASSLGTASNEQFF
TGTGCCAGCAGCTTGGGAACAGCTAGCAATGAGCAGTTCTTC
>-|-|TRBV10-3|TRBJ1-2
CAISEDGNNGNYGYTF
TGTGCCATCAGTGAGGACGGTAACAATGGGAACTATGGCTACACCTTC
>few|TRBD1|TRBV19|TRBJ1-1
CASSLMKLWTGGDYMDTEAFF
TGTGCCAGTAGCCTCATGAAACTCTGGACAGGGGGAGATTATATGGACACTGAAGCTTTCTTT
>few|TRBD1|TRBV10-2|TRBJ2-7
CATDSGTGRYEQYF
TGCGCCACCGACTCCGGGACAGGGCGTTACGAGCAGTACTTC
>-|TRBD2|TRBV2|TRBJ2-7
CASSSGRESSYEQYF
TGTGCCAGCAGTTCAGGGAGGGAGAGCTCCTACGAGCAGTACTTC
>-|-|TRBV2|TRBJ1-2
CASSDGGVYGYTF
TGTGCCAGCAGTGACGGGGGGGTTTATGGCTACACCTTC
>-|-|TRBV6-5|TRBJ1-2
CASSYRSGGNYGYTF
TGTGCCAGCAGTTACCGTTCGGGGGGAAACTATGGCTACACCTTC
>-|-|TRBV6-4|TRBJ1-5
CASAQGRGQPQHF
TGTGCCAGCGCACAGGGTCGGGGACAGCCCCAGCATTTT
>-|-|TRBV2|TRBJ1-2
CASSYRDDYGYTF
TGTGCCAGCAGTTACCGGGACGACTATGGCTACACCTTC
>-|-|TRBV2|TRBJ1-5
CASRAGMRQPQHF
TGTGCCAGCAGAGCAGGGATGCGGCAGCCCCAGCATTTT